This T cell receptor (beta chain) is from a study of monozygotic twins with inflammatory bowel disease. The CDR3 consists of 15 residues. Researchers generated cDNA in eight separate reactions per sample. Using the 5' RACE reads, TCRdb records one entry per CDR3 protein without DNA. This sample's table has around 380,000 distinct CDR3 sequences. This TCR came from a human donor with ulcerative colitis or Crohn's disease, or a healthy co-twin of an affected twin (not recorded which). The chain has TRBV12-3 or TRBV12-4 and TRBJ1-4; TCRdb lists TRBD1, though no DNA is available to test this call. The sample was blood. This CDR3 reads CASTPVGVPNEKLFF.